This TCR beta chain was captured by sequencing in a study of ipilimumab plus nivolumab after autologous stem cell transplantation. Clones were read by immunoSEQ multiplex PCR, and TCRdb kept only the in-frame ones, dropping some. The table has 9,500 to 15,000 clones, more than 60% seen once. J lost 2 bases, V lost 2 bases, and 5 bases had no gene match. This CDR3 has 16 amino acids. Germline CDR1 and CDR2: MNHNS and SASEGT. Overall study results and limits: The authors say TCR, Treg and microbiome findings warrant further study.

In regard to this clone: Its antigen is undetermined.

This specimen consisted of PBMCs, obtained in a trial of ipilimumab plus nivolumab as post-transplant consolidation. This chain uses TRBV6-1 with TRBJ1-5, with 8 bases identical to TRBD1. This sequence originates from a male donor with multiple myeloma. CDR3 sequence reads: CASSEPGQGGNQPQHF. CDR3 nucleotides: TGTGCCAGCAGTGAACCAGGACAGGGCGGCAATCAGCCCCAGCATTTT.